This is a list of T cell receptor beta chains from one sample in a study of CD8+ T cells in alopecia areata. This table comes from immunoSEQ multiplex PCR, and its TCRdb copy is limited to in-frame clones, with some not included. The sample consists of 250,000 or so clones, roughly two thirds of them appearing once. The specimen was CD4+ T cells sorted from blood, collected at week 0. The source of these receptors is a human donor with alopecia areata. CDR3s include the opening cysteine and the closing phenylalanine or tryptophan. D genes are given only for firm matches. Size is stated for part of the rows, as once, few or many counts, or as a class when the clone is expanded.

d_gene	j_gene	abundance	v_gene	CDR3aa	CDR3nt
-	TRBJ2-7	-	TRBV30	CAWSVQFLAHSYEQYF	TGTGCCTGGAGTGTACAGTTTCTAGCCCACTCCTACGAGCAGTACTTC
-	TRBJ2-3	-	TRBV7-3	CASSFRGPTDTQYF	TGTGCCAGCAGCTTTAGGGGTCCCACAGATACGCAGTATTTT
TRBD2	TRBJ2-2	many	TRBV2	CASRLAGGTNANTGELFF	TGTGCCAGCAGACTAGCGGGGGGGACTAACGCGAACACCGGGGAGCTGTTTTTT
-	TRBJ1-3	-	TRBV30	CAWSVTGRVPGNTIYF	TGTGCCTGGAGTGTAACCGGGAGGGTGCCCGGAAACACCATATATTTT
TRBD2	TRBJ2-5	-	TRBV10-3	CAIGTSVETQYF	TGTGCCATCGGGACTAGCGTGGAGACCCAGTACTTC
-	TRBJ1-1	few	TRBV7-9	CASSTVTEAFF	TGTGCCAGCAGCACAGTGACTGAAGCTTTCTTT
-	TRBJ2-5	-	TRBV6-1	CASTRAGLKETQYF	TGTGCCAGCACTAGGGCGGGATTGAAAGAGACCCAGTACTTC
-	TRBJ2-7	-	TRBV5-1	CASSSATFGYEQYF	TGCGCCAGCAGCTCCGCAACGTTCGGCTACGAGCAGTACTTC
-	TRBJ1-6	few	TRBV13	CASSIVLGGSPLHF	TGTGCCAGCAGCATCGTCCTAGGCGGTTCACCCCTCCACTTT
-	TRBJ2-4	-	TRBV29-1	CSALSGPGAKNIQYF	TGCAGCGCCCTTAGCGGCCCTGGAGCCAAAAACATTCAGTACTTC
-	TRBJ2-3	-	TRBV7-2	CASSLPPADTQYF	TGTGCCAGCAGCTTACCCCCCGCAGATACGCAGTATTTT
TRBD1	TRBJ2-1	once	TRBV4-3	CASSPRQAGTGLNEQFF	TGCGCCAGCAGCCCCAGACAGGCCGGGACAGGGCTGAATGAGCAGTTCTTC
-	TRBJ2-2	-	TRBV30	CAWSYTGELFF	TGTGCCTGGAGTTATACCGGGGAGCTGTTTTTT
-	TRBJ1-4	-	TRBV29-1	CSVEEAGTPGKLFF	TGCAGCGTTGAAGAAGCCGGGACGCCGGGAAAACTGTTTTTT
-	TRBJ1-5	few	TRBV2	CASSKGSQPQHF	TGTGCCAGCAGCAAAGGGAGTCAGCCCCAGCATTTT
TRBD2	TRBJ2-5	-	TRBV10-3	CASGLAGNQETQYF	TGTGCCTCCGGACTAGCGGGGAACCAAGAGACCCAGTACTTC
-	TRBJ1-2	once	TRBV15	CATSRVGPGTTAGYTF	TGTGCCACCAGCAGAGTCGGCCCGGGGACAACCGCCGGCTACACCTTC
TRBD1	TRBJ2-7	-	TRBV7-9	CASSFRDRGTYEQYF	TGTGCCAGCAGCTTTCGTGACAGGGGGACCTACGAGCAGTACTTC
TRBD2	TRBJ2-5	-	TRBV7-2	CASSFDRGGAETQYF	TGTGCCAGCAGCTTTGATCGCGGGGGGGCGGAGACCCAGTACTTC
-	TRBJ1-6	-	TRBV9	CASSVGSLSSYNSPLHF	TGTGCCAGCAGCGTGGGCAGTCTGAGCTCCTATAATTCACCCCTCCACTTT
TRBD2	TRBJ2-1	-	TRBV2	CASSEESGEVEQFF	TGTGCCAGCAGTGAAGAGAGCGGGGAGGTGGAGCAGTTCTTC
-	TRBJ2-3	few	TRBV6-6	CASSELVAQYF	TGTGCCAGCTCAGAACTAGTGGCGCAGTATTTT
-	TRBJ2-3	-	TRBV29-1	CSVRLRGGPSDTQYF	TGCAGCGTGCGCCTCCGGGGAGGTCCCTCAGATACGCAGTATTTT
-	TRBJ1-4	-	TRBV7-9	CASSLPPGGGNEKLFF	TGTGCCAGCAGCTTACCACCCGGAGGGGGTAATGAAAAACTGTTTTTT
-	TRBJ1-2	-	TRBV11-2	CASSLGRANYGYTF	TGTGCCAGCAGCTTAGGCAGGGCAAACTATGGCTACACCTTC
TRBD1	TRBJ2-7	-	TRBV11-2	CASSPSHRTGGEQYF	TGTGCCAGCAGCCCATCGCATAGGACAGGGGGCGAGCAGTACTTC
TRBD2	TRBJ2-3	-	TRBV4-2	CASSQDLSGPSTDTQYF	TGTGCCAGCAGCCAAGACCTTAGCGGGCCTAGCACAGATACGCAGTATTTT
TRBD2	TRBJ2-1	once	TRBV12-5	CASGLGLAEEQFF	TGTGCTAGTGGCCTCGGACTAGCGGAGGAGCAGTTCTTC
-	TRBJ1-2	once	TRBV2	CASARSSYGYTF	TGTGCCAGCGCCAGGTCTAGCTATGGCTACACCTTC
-	TRBJ2-3	few	TRBV29-1	CSSYRADTQYF	TGCAGCTCGTACAGGGCAGATACGCAGTATTTT
TRBD1	TRBJ2-3	-	TRBV5-5	CASSHPGGGDTQYF	TGTGCCAGCAGCCACCCAGGGGGCGGGGATACGCAGTATTTT